This T cell receptor beta chain was recovered during a study of tumor and adjacent non-tumor tissue in lung cancer. Across the study: Stage I to III disease affected approximately 11 men and about five women aged roughly 30 to 80. Some 4.2 million productive TCRbeta reads were obtained per sample on average. Study-wide findings and caveats: Compared with tumor, normal lung showed significantly lower TCR diversity. Tumor repertoires had a smaller top 100 clone share than normal lung.

This clonotype is deemed medium-sized. Its target is not known. The template was RNA from unsorted bulk tissue. More than 3 cm separated this lung sample from the edge of the tumor. CDR1 SGHNT and CDR2 YENEEA come from the germline V gene. The CDR3 runs 15 residues. V lost 6 bases and J lost 4; bases outside the gene matches: 11. Three rounds of nested PCR, following a modified ARM-PCR protocol, produced the TCRbeta library. From the multiplex PCR reads, TCRdb called clonotypes with MiXCR, one entry per CDR3 protein. This sample has about 110,000 distinct CDR3 sequences, with about 63% found just once. This clonotype was obtained from a man aged 55 to 70 with non-small cell lung cancer. The chain carries TRBV11-3 and TRBJ2-7; TRBD2 matches at 8 bases. The sample consisted of distant non-tumor lung tissue. This chain's CDR3 is CASRKSGSPVYEQYF. CDR3 DNA sequence: TGTGCCAGCAGAAAGAGCGGGAGCCCAGTTTACGAGCAGTACTTC.